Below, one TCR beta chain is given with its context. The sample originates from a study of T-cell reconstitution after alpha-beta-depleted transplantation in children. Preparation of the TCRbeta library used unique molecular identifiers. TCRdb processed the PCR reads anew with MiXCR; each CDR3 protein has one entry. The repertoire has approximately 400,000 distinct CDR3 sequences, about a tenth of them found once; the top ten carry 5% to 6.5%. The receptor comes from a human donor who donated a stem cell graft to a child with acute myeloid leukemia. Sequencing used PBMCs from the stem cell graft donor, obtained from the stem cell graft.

CDR3 residues: CASRHGQEADTQYF. The CDR3 coding sequence is TGCGCCAGCAGACACGGACAGGAGGCAGATACGCAGTATTTT. This chain joins TRBV5-1 and TRBJ2-3; TRBD1 agrees at 7 bases. V lost 5 bases and J lost 4; bases outside the gene matches: 7. The CDR3 contains 14 residues. Looked up from germline, CDR1 is SGHRS and CDR2 is YFSETQ.